A selection of T cell receptor beta chains follows, all from one sample in a study of blood T cell repertoires in COVID-19. Assay used: immunoSEQ multiplex PCR; TCRdb lists only in-frame clones, some missing. This sample has roughly 120,000 clones, with approximately 79% found just once. Sequencing input: peripheral blood. The receptors derive from an elderly woman with active or convalescent COVID-19. The CDR3 runs from the conserved cysteine through the conserved F or W. The D gene is left open where the match is weak. Not every row has a clone size; where given, it reads once, few, many or a size class.

clone_size,v_call,d_call,j_call,cdr3_aa
.,TRBV28,.,TRBJ1-3,CASSFSGNTIYF
.,TRBV4-2,.,TRBJ2-1,CASSRGGSSSYNEQFF
.,TRBV5-1,TRBD1,TRBJ2-2,CASSTGGPNTGELFF
.,TRBV7-9,TRBD2,TRBJ2-1,CASSFGWEGPKDEQFF
few,TRBV19,TRBD2,TRBJ2-1,CASSILTSGSHNEQFF
.,TRBV5-4,TRBD2,TRBJ2-2,CASSLAGTSGSTGELFF
once,TRBV9,.,TRBJ1-3,CASSTGGNGNTIYF
many,TRBV19,.,TRBJ2-1,CASSISGYYNEQFF
.,TRBV3-1/TRBV3-2,TRBD2,TRBJ2-2,CASSQSGTSGTNTGELFF
.,TRBV25-1,TRBD2,TRBJ2-1,CASSGQTSGSSSEQFF
.,TRBV19,.,TRBJ2-2,CASSPLVGVNTGELFF
.,TRBV11-3,.,TRBJ2-2,CASSKTRLNTGELFF
.,TRBV5-5,.,TRBJ2-7,CASSPRGGAGEQYF
.,TRBV9,.,TRBJ1-3,CASSPRGGSTGNTIYF
.,TRBV5-4,.,TRBJ2-7,CASSYGAGKSYEQYF
.,TRBV7-9,.,TRBJ1-2,CASSTPGSGYTF
.,TRBV19,TRBD2,TRBJ2-1,CASRTGTSGRAFHEQFF
.,TRBV7-2,.,TRBJ2-3,CASSFIRRDTQYF
.,TRBV5-1,.,TRBJ1-6,CASSLRQNSPLHF
.,TRBV6-2/TRBV6-3,.,TRBJ2-4,CASSYLLGGNIQYF
few,TRBV29-1,TRBD1,TRBJ2-5,CSVEGQTYQETQYF
.,TRBV1,.,TRBJ1-5,CTSSQDSRNQPQHF
few,TRBV5-4,TRBD2,TRBJ2-1,CASSRGGLASDNEQFF
.,TRBV5-1,TRBD1,TRBJ2-7,CASTTQPGQVAYEQYF
.,TRBV19,TRBD1,TRBJ1-6,CASSNLRGQSSYNSPLHF
.,TRBV5-4,TRBD2,TRBJ2-7,CASSLGLAGGTYEQYF
.,TRBV27,.,TRBJ2-7,CASSRKRIQPGSSYEQYF
.,TRBV6-2/TRBV6-3,TRBD1,TRBJ2-1,CASSLETGKFF